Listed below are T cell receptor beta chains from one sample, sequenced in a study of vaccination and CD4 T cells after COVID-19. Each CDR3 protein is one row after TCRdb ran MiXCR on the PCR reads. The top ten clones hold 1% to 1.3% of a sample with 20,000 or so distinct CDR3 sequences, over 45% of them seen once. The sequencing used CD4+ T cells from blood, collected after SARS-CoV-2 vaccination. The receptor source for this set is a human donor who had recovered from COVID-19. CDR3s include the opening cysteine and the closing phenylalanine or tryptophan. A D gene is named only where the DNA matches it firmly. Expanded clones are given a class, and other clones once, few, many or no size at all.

CDR3aa: CSARGPNEKLFF
CDR3nt: TGCAGTGCCCGGGGTCCTAATGAAAAACTGTTTTTT
v_gene: TRBV20-1
d_gene: NA
abundance: few
j_gene: TRBJ1-4
len: 12

CDR3aa: CASILGGAQNIQYF
CDR3nt: TGTGCCAGCATCCTGGGAGGGGCTCAAAACATTCAGTACTTC
v_gene: TRBV5-8
d_gene: TRBD2
abundance: NA
j_gene: TRBJ2-4
len: 14

CDR3aa: CASTRQGGAGELFF
CDR3nt: TGTGCCAGTACCCGACAGGGTGGCGCCGGGGAGCTGTTTTTT
v_gene: TRBV19
d_gene: TRBD1
abundance: once
j_gene: TRBJ2-2
len: 14

CDR3aa: CASSASRPRADTQYF
CDR3nt: TGTGCCAGCAGCGCCTCGAGGCCGAGGGCAGATACGCAGTATTTT
v_gene: TRBV7-2
d_gene: NA
abundance: NA
j_gene: TRBJ2-3
len: 15

CDR3aa: CASSLGDFPDYEQYF
CDR3nt: TGTGCCAGCAGCTTAGGGGACTTCCCCGACTACGAGCAGTACTTC
v_gene: TRBV7-9
d_gene: NA
abundance: few
j_gene: TRBJ2-7
len: 15

CDR3aa: CASSRRVSEAFF
CDR3nt: TGCGCCAGCAGTCGCAGGGTTTCTGAAGCTTTCTTT
v_gene: TRBV10-2
d_gene: NA
abundance: few
j_gene: TRBJ1-1
len: 12

CDR3aa: CASSEINGNNSPLHF
CDR3nt: TGTGCCAGCAGTGAGATCAACGGGAATAATTCACCCCTCCACTTT
v_gene: TRBV2
d_gene: NA
abundance: NA
j_gene: TRBJ1-6
len: 15

CDR3aa: CATRQYFGPLDTQYF
CDR3nt: NA
v_gene: TRBV19
d_gene: NA
abundance: NA
j_gene: TRBJ2-3
len: 15

CDR3aa: CASSDPPGNTQYF
CDR3nt: TGTGCCAGCAGTGACCCACCGGGGAATACGCAGTATTTT
v_gene: TRBV28
d_gene: NA
abundance: NA
j_gene: TRBJ2-3
len: 13

CDR3aa: CASSPYGVNEQFF
CDR3nt: TGTGCCAGCAGCCCATACGGGGTGAATGAGCAGTTCTTC
v_gene: TRBV7-3
d_gene: NA
abundance: NA
j_gene: TRBJ2-1
len: 13

CDR3aa: CSALPEPARVNYGYTF
CDR3nt: TGCAGTGCGCTACCTGAGCCTGCCAGGGTTAACTATGGCTACACCTTC
v_gene: TRBV20-1
d_gene: NA
abundance: NA
j_gene: TRBJ1-2
len: 16

CDR3aa: CSARDQRSTQYF
CDR3nt: TGCAGTGCTAGAGATCAACGGTCTACGCAGTATTTT
v_gene: TRBV20-1
d_gene: NA
abundance: NA
j_gene: TRBJ2-3
len: 12

CDR3aa: CASSPRDREGPGELFF
CDR3nt: TGTGCCAGCAGTCCCCGGGACAGGGAAGGGCCCGGGGAGCTGTTTTTT
v_gene: TRBV27
d_gene: TRBD1
abundance: NA
j_gene: TRBJ2-2
len: 16

CDR3aa: CATSRDFGLAGGRTGELFF
CDR3nt: TGTGCCACCAGCAGAGATTTCGGTCTAGCGGGAGGGCGGACCGGGGAGCTGTTTTTT
v_gene: TRBV15
d_gene: TRBD2
abundance: NA
j_gene: TRBJ2-2
len: 19

CDR3aa: CASSSRAHRDRTEAFF
CDR3nt: TGTGCCAGCAGTTCTAGGGCCCACAGGGACCGCACTGAAGCTTTCTTT
v_gene: TRBV6-2/TRBV6-3
d_gene: NA
abundance: NA
j_gene: TRBJ1-1
len: 16

CDR3aa: CASRTGGGDTQYF
CDR3nt: TGTGCCAGCAGGACAGGGGGCGGAGATACGCAGTATTTT
v_gene: TRBV6-2/TRBV6-3
d_gene: TRBD1
abundance: NA
j_gene: TRBJ2-3
len: 13

CDR3aa: CAGGKINQPQHF
CDR3nt: TGTGCCGGAGGAAAAATCAATCAGCCCCAGCATTTT
v_gene: TRBV28
d_gene: NA
abundance: NA
j_gene: TRBJ1-5
len: 12

CDR3aa: CASAPGTGEETQYF
CDR3nt: TGTGCCAGCGCCCCCGGGACAGGGGAAGAGACCCAGTACTTC
v_gene: TRBV2
d_gene: TRBD1
abundance: NA
j_gene: TRBJ2-5
len: 14

CDR3aa: CASSMNPRDGKYEQYF
CDR3nt: TGTGCCAGTAGTATGAATCCCCGGGACGGAAAATACGAGCAGTACTTC
v_gene: TRBV19
d_gene: NA
abundance: NA
j_gene: TRBJ2-7
len: 16

CDR3aa: CASSLRNEQYF
CDR3nt: TGTGCCAGCAGTTTGAGGAACGAGCAGTACTTC
v_gene: TRBV12-3/TRBV12-4
d_gene: NA
abundance: few
j_gene: TRBJ2-7
len: 11

CDR3aa: CAWSSWDRKSYEQYF
CDR3nt: TGTGCCTGGAGTTCCTGGGACCGTAAATCGTACGAGCAGTACTTC
v_gene: TRBV30
d_gene: NA
abundance: NA
j_gene: TRBJ2-7
len: 15

CDR3aa: CSADDGSSLSYEQYF
CDR3nt: TGCAGTGCTGACGACGGTAGCTCCCTATCCTACGAGCAGTACTTC
v_gene: TRBV20-1
d_gene: NA
abundance: NA
j_gene: TRBJ2-7
len: 15

CDR3aa: CASSLSGRGPGNTIYF
CDR3nt: TGTGCCAGCAGTTTAAGTGGCAGGGGGCCCGGAAACACCATATATTTT
v_gene: TRBV28
d_gene: TRBD1
abundance: NA
j_gene: TRBJ1-3
len: 16

CDR3aa: CASSLATGKDTQYF
CDR3nt: TGCGCCAGCAGCTTGGCGACAGGGAAAGATACGCAGTATTTT
v_gene: TRBV5-1
d_gene: TRBD1
abundance: NA
j_gene: TRBJ2-3
len: 14

CDR3aa: CASSHGTSGRADTQYF
CDR3nt: TGTGCCAGCAGCCACGGGACTAGCGGGAGGGCAGATACGCAGTATTTT
v_gene: TRBV7-3
d_gene: TRBD2
abundance: few
j_gene: TRBJ2-3
len: 16

CDR3aa: CASSLALAGGWTSYNEQFF
CDR3nt: TGTGCCAGCAGCTTAGCCCTAGCGGGAGGATGGACGTCCTACAATGAGCAGTTCTTC
v_gene: TRBV7-2
d_gene: TRBD2
abundance: NA
j_gene: TRBJ2-1
len: 19

CDR3aa: CASSQQGHGRTEAFF
CDR3nt: TGTGCCAGCAGCCAACAGGGGCACGGGCGCACTGAAGCTTTCTTT
v_gene: TRBV7-9
d_gene: TRBD1
abundance: NA
j_gene: TRBJ1-1
len: 15

CDR3aa: CASRSTGEANYGYTF
CDR3nt: TGTGCCAGCAGGTCGACAGGGGAAGCTAACTATGGCTACACCTTC
v_gene: TRBV12-3/TRBV12-4
d_gene: TRBD1
abundance: NA
j_gene: TRBJ1-2
len: 15

CDR3aa: CASSLVPVDEQFF
CDR3nt: TGCGCCAGCAGCTTGGTCCCAGTTGATGAGCAGTTCTTC
v_gene: TRBV5-1
d_gene: NA
abundance: once
j_gene: TRBJ2-1
len: 13

CDR3aa: CASSRDLSGYTF
CDR3nt: TGCGCCAGCAGCCGGGACCTTAGTGGCTACACCTTC
v_gene: TRBV5-1
d_gene: NA
abundance: NA
j_gene: TRBJ1-2
len: 12

CDR3aa: CASSLEEETQYF
CDR3nt: TGTGCCAGCAGTTTGGAGGAAGAGACCCAGTACTTC
v_gene: TRBV27
d_gene: NA
abundance: NA
j_gene: TRBJ2-5
len: 12

CDR3aa: CSARDYRGLGTDTQYF
CDR3nt: TGCAGTGCTAGAGATTACAGGGGTTTAGGGACAGATACGCAGTATTTT
v_gene: TRBV20-1
d_gene: TRBD1
abundance: NA
j_gene: TRBJ2-3
len: 16